This T cell receptor beta chain came from a study of cytomegalovirus exposure and HLA in healthy donors. General study points: In a later analysis, TCR association rates varied by HLA locus: DRB1 most, HLA-C fewest. TCR beta V- and J-gene trimming was later associated with a missense DCLRE1C variant. The study designated roughly 160 TCR beta chains cytomegalovirus-associated.

The study sampled nominally healthy donors, though unrecorded immune exposures were likely. This PCR relied on a set of 60 Vbeta primers and 13 Jbeta primers. Some clones are missing from TCRdb's copy, which holds only in-frame ones; the method was immunoSEQ multiplex PCR. The sample has 130,000 or so clones, around 57% seen once; the top ten hold around 1.9%. Remarks on this clone: Antigen unknown.

This CDR3 region has 14 residues. Germline V CDR1 and CDR2: SGHVS, FNYEAQ. Deletions cut 4 bases from V and 4 bases from J, with 13 bases between. This TCR was recovered from a male donor in good health and CMV-seronegative. This chain connects TRBV7-6 to TRBJ1-1, with no clear D. The material sequenced was PBMCs. The CDR3 DNA reads TGTGCCAGCAGCTCCGAAGCGGGAGTCACTGAAGCTTTCTTT. It translates to CASSSEAGVTEAFF. Supplemented by reference TRBV7-6 and TRBJ1-1, the full variable domain reads GAGVSQSPRYKVTKRGQDVALRCDPISGHVSLYWYRQALGQGPEFLTYFNYEAQQDKSGLPNDRFSAERPEGSISTLTIQRTEQRDSAMYRCASSSEAGVTEAFFGQGTRLTVV.